This note documents a single T cell receptor (beta chain) sequence. Original methodology: It was from reference gene primer amplification that nucleated cell counts were estimated. The assay was immunoSEQ multiplex PCR, and TCRdb's table has in-frame clones only and misses some. The DNA gave D and trimming, while V, J and clone size come from that table. The repertoire holds 120,000 to 150,000 clones, with around 84% as singletons. The data were taken from a study of blood T cell repertoires in COVID-19. Across the whole study: Acute-phase and convalescent COVID-19 samples originated in the United States, Italy and Spain. The analysed material was cDNA or gDNA that came from T cells, B-cell-depleted T cells, or PBMCs.

The CDR3 loop spans 12 amino acids. The trim removed 3 bases at V and 11 bases at J, leaving 5 bases unmatched. From germline, CDR1 is SGHNT and CDR2 YYREEE (reference sequence). The source of this sequence is a man in his 60s with active or convalescent COVID-19. The specimen was peripheral blood. This chain links TRBV5-4 with TRBJ1-1; 9 bases match TRBD1. The CDR3 sequence is CASSWRDREAFF. In DNA, the CDR3 is TGTGCCAGCAGCTGGCGGGACAGGGAGGCTTTCTTT.